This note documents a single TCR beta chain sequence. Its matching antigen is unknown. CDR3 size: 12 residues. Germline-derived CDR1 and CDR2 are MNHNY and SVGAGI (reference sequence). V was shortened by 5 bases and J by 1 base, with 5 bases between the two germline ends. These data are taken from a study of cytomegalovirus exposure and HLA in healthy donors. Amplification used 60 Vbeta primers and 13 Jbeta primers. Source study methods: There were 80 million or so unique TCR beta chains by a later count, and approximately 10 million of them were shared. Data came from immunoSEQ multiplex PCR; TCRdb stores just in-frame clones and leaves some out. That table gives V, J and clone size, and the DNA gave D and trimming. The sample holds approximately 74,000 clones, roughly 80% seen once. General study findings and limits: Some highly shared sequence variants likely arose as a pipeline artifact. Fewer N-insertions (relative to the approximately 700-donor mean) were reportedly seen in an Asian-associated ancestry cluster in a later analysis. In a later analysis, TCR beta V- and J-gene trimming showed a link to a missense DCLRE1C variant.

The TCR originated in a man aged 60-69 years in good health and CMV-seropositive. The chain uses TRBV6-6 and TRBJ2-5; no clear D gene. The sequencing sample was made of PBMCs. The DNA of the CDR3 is TGTGCCAGCAGTCCCCTCCAAGAGACCCAGTACTTC. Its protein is CASSPLQETQYF.